This T cell receptor beta chain was identified during a study of glioma-infiltrating T cells after dendritic cell vaccination. Findings and limits, study-wide: Higher TCR clonality did not directly relate to longer survival.

Worth noting for this clone: As yet, its antigen is unknown.

V lost 8 bases and J 0 bases, leaving 9 bases between the germline ends. From germline, CDR1 is MNHNS and CDR2 SASEGT. CDR3 length equals 13 residues. Time point described: after dendritic cell vaccination, including at tumor progression/relapse. Only patients with spare fresh-frozen tumor and over two years of follow-up were included. PBMC sampling occurred before vaccination, two weeks after the third dose, and at progression. The PCR used 60 V beta and 13 J beta primers. Assay: immunoSEQ multiplex PCR; the TCRdb copy retains only in-frame clones and omits some. The sample includes approximately 91,000 clones, roughly 77% of them seen just once.

V usage is TRBV6-1 and J usage is TRBJ2-3; maybe TRBD1 (6 bases). This clonotype was sampled from a human donor with glioblastoma. Material: blood, obtained after dendritic cell vaccination. The CDR3 region is CASRDTSTDTQYF. CDR3 in DNA: TGTGCCAGCCGGGACACGAGCACAGATACGCAGTATTTT.